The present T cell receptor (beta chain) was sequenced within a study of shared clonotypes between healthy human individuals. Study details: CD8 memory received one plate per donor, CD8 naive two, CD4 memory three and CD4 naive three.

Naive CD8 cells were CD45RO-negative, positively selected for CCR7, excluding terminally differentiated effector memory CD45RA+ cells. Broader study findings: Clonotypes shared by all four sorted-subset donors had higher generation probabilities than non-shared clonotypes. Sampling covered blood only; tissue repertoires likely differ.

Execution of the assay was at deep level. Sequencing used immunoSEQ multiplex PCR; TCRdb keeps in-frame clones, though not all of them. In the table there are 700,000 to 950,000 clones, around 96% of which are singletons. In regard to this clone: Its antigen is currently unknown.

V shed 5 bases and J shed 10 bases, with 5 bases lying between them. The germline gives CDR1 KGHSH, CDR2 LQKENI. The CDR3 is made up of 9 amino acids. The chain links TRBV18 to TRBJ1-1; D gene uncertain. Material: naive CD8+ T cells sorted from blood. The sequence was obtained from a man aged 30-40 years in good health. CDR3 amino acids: CASSMGAFF. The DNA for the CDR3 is TGTGCCAGCTCAATGGGAGCTTTCTTT. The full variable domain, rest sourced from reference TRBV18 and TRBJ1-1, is NAGVMQNPRHLVRRRGQEARLRCSPMKGHSHVYWYRQLPEEGLKFMVYLQKENIIDESGMPKERFSAEFPKEGPSILRIQQVVRGDSAAYFCASSMGAFFGQGTRLTVV.